This T cell receptor (beta chain) was found in a study of blood T cell repertoires in COVID-19. Overall study: Nucleic acid was either cDNA or gDNA, and it came from T cells, B-cell-depleted T cells, or PBMCs.

The germline V and J ends were trimmed by 6 bases and 2 bases, with 8 bases remaining between them. Germline CDR1 reads SNHLY; CDR2 reads FYNNEI. The CDR3 extends over 13 amino acids. Those enrolled in Seattle joined during active infection and were followed longitudinally afterward. In the study's own analysis: Estimation of nucleated cell counts relied on the amplification of reference gene primers. Sequenced by immunoSEQ multiplex PCR; TCRdb stores in-frame clones only, minus some. The DNA gave D and trimming, while V, J and clone size come from that table. The sample has 540,000 or so clones, roughly 91% seen once.

The rearrangement joins TRBV2 to TRBJ2-1, with a possible D match to TRBD1 (5 bases). This clonotype was sampled from a woman in her forties or fifties with COVID-19, enrolled during active disease. The sequencing sample was made of peripheral blood. The CDR3 DNA reads TGTGCCAGCAGGCAGGGAACCTACAATGAGCAGTTCTTC. Translation gives CASRQGTYNEQFF.